This TCR beta chain originates from a study of blood T cell repertoires in COVID-19. The CDR3 totals 16 residues. Trimming took off 5 bases at V and 0 bases at J, with 13 bases between the two ends. CDR1 and CDR2 from the germline V gene are SGHTA and FQGNSA. Authors' processing steps: Quantification of nucleated cells was approximated via reference gene primer amplification. The table came from immunoSEQ multiplex PCR; TCRdb's copy has only in-frame clones and leaves some out. The V and J calls and clone size were taken over from that table, and D and trimming were inferred from the DNA. The top ten clones hold about 3% of a sample with 300,000 to 350,000 clones, about four fifths of them seen once.

The TCR was taken from a man under 40 with active or convalescent COVID-19. The V and J genes are TRBV7-2 and TRBJ2-2; a possible D gene is TRBD2 (5 bases). The sample consisted of peripheral blood. The CDR3 sequence: CASSPEGGPNTGELFF. CDR3 sequence (DNA): TGTGCCAGCAGCCCCGAGGGCGGGCCGAACACCGGGGAGCTGTTTTTT.